This TCR beta chain is drawn from a study of T cell responses to AZD1222 COVID-19 vaccine. Profiling relied on immunoSEQ multiplex PCR, and the TCRdb table lists in-frame clones only, not all of them. The sample lists 180,000 or so clones, more than 80% occurring once. This TCR was sampled from an adult who received the MenACWY meningococcal vaccine as a control. The sequences come from peripheral blood, collected 28 days after the second dose of the MenACWY control vaccine.

DNA for the CDR3: TGTGCCAGACGCGGTCGGCCGGATACGCAGTATTTT. Its translation is CARRGRPDTQYF. This chain links TRBV7-2 with TRBJ2-3; D uncertain. Germline loops: CDR1 SGHTA, CDR2 FQGNSA. The CDR3 is made up of 12 amino acids. V lost 9 bases, J lost 6 bases, and 13 bases lay in between.